This record looks at one TCR beta chain sequence and its context. Its antigen is undetermined. These data come from a study of T cell responses to AZD1222 COVID-19 vaccine. The repertoire was sequenced with immunoSEQ multiplex PCR; TCRdb's copy has only in-frame clones and lacks some. Here the sample spans 95,000 to 150,000 clones, about 88% being singletons. Study-level points and caveats: Increases in Spike-specific TCR breadth and depth were seen after two AZD1222 doses. Unmutated variant regions reportedly attract nearly half of all spike-specific TCRs.

The clonotype originates from an adult in good health. The sequencing here drew on peripheral blood, taken on day 0 of AZD1222 vaccination.

The CDR3 bases are TGCGCCAGCAGCCAAGAGGGCGGCGTTGGGGCAGATACGCAGTATTTT. Translating gives CASSQEGGVGADTQYF. This rearrangement joins TRBV4-1 to TRBJ2-3; D is undetermined. Germline CDR1 and CDR2: MGHRA and YSYEKL. Trimming took off 0 bases at V and 4 bases at J, with 14 bases between the two ends. There are 16 residues in the CDR3.